This entry features one T cell receptor beta chain sequence. Its target is not known. This sample was taken from a study of cytomegalovirus exposure and HLA in healthy donors. Points from the study as a whole: Reportedly, TCR beta sequences accurately predicted HLA-A and HLA-B alleles in most subjects. Overall, roughly 150 TCR beta chains were annotated as cytomegalovirus-associated.

The PCR used 60 Vbeta and 13 Jbeta primers. Profiled with immunoSEQ multiplex PCR; TCRdb holds only in-frame clones, not every one. The data show more than 90,000 clones, roughly 78% seen once. Sequencing used PBMCs. This sequence originates from a woman aged 60-70 years in good health and CMV-seronegative.

CDR3: CASSQVPGDLATF. In nucleotides, the CDR3 is TGTGCCAGCAGCCAAGTACCAGGGGACCTCGCCACCTTC. The chain carries TRBV4-2 and TRBJ1-2; D perhaps matches TRBD1 (6 bases). There are 13 residues in the CDR3. Germline CDR1 is LGHNA and CDR2 is YNFKEQ. V lost 1 base, J lost 13 bases, and 16 bases lay in between.